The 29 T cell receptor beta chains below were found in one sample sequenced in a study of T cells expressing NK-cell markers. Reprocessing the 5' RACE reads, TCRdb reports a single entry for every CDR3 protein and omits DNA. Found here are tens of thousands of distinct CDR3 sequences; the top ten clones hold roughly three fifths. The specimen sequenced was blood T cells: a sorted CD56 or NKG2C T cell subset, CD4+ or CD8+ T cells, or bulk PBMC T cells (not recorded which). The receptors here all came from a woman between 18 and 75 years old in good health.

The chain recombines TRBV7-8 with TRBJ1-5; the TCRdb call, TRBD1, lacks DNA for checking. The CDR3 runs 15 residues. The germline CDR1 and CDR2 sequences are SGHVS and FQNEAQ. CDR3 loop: CASSLDGQGYQPQHF.

The CDR3 spells CAAGSGGTDTQYF. V usage is TRBV28 and J usage is TRBJ2-3; TCRdb selects TRBD2, and the lack of DNA leaves this call unchecked. Looked up from germline, CDR1 is MDHEN and CDR2 is SYDVKM. The CDR3 runs 13 residues.

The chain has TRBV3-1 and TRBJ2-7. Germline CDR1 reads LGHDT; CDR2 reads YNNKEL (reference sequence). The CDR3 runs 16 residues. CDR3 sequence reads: CASSQELSVRLYEQYF.

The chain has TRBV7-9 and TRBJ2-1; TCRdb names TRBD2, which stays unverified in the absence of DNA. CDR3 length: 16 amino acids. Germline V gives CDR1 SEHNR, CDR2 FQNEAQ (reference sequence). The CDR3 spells CASSPRDYSSYNEQFF. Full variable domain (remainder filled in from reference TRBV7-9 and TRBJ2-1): DTGVSQNPRHKITKRGQNVTFRCDPISEHNRLYWYRQTLGQGPEFLTYFQNEAQLEKSRLLSDRFSAERPKGSFSTLEIQRTEQGDSAMYLCASSPRDYSSYNEQFFGPGTRLTVL.

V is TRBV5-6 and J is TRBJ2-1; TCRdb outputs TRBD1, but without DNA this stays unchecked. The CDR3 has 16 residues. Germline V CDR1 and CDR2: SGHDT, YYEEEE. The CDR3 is CASSYPRQGKNNEQFF.

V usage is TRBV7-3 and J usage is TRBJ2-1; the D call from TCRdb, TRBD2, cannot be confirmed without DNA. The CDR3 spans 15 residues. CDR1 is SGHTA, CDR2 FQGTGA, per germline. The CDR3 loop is CASSLVAGAYNEQFF.

The CDR3: CASSQVKGEQETQYF. The V call is TRBV4-1, the J call TRBJ2-5. CDR1 is MGHRA, CDR2 YSYEKL, per germline. This CDR3 spans 15 amino acids.

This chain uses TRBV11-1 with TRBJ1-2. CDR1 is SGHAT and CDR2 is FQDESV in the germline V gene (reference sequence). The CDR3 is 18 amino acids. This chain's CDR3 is CASSLGSPGPGANYGYTF.

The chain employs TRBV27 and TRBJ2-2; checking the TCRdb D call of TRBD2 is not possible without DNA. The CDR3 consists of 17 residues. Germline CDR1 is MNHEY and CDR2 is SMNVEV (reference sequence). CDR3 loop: CASSLMSSGIDTGELFF.

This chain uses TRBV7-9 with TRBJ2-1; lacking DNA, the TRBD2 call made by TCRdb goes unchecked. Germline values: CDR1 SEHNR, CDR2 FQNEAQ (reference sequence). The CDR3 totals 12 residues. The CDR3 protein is CASSPARNEQFF. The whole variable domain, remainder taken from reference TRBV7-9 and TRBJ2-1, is DTGVSQNPRHKITKRGQNVTFRCDPISEHNRLYWYRQTLGQGPEFLTYFQNEAQLEKSRLLSDRFSAERPKGSFSTLEIQRTEQGDSAMYLCASSPARNEQFFGPGTRLTVL.

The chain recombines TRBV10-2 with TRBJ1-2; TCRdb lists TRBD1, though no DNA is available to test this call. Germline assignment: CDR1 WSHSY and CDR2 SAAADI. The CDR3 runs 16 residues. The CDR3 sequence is CASSDQETGGASGYTF.

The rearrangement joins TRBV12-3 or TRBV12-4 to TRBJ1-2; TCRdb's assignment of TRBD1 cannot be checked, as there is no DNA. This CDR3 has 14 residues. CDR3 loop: CASSLRTGFAGYTF.

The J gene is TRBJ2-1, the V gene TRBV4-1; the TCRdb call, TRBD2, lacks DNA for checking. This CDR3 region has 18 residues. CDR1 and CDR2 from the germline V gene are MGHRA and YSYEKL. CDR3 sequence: CASSQDPSGRTSYNEQFF.

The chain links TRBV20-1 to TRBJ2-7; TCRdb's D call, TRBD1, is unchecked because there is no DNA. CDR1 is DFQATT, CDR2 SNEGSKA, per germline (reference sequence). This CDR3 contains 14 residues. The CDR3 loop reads CSARDTYLTYEQYF.

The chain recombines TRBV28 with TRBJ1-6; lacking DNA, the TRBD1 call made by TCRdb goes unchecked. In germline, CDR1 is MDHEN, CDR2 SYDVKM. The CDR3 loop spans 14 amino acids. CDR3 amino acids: CASSSGYPKSPLHF.

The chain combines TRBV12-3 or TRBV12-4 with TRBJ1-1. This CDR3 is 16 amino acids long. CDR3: CASSLSPETVNAEAFF.

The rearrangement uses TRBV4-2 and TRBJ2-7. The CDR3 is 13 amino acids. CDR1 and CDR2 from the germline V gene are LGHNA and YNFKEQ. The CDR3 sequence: CASSQDLGGEQYF.

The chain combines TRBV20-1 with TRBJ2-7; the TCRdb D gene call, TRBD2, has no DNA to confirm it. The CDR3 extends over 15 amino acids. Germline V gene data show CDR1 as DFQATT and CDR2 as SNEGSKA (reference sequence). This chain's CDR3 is CSARDIGLADYEQYF.

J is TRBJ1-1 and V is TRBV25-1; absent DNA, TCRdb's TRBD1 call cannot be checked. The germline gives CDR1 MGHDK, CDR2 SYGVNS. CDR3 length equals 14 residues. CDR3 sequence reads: CASREQGVGTEAFF. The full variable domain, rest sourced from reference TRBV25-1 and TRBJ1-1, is EADIYQTPRYLVIGTGKKITLECSQTMGHDKMYWYQQDPGMELHLIHYSYGVNSTEKGDLSSESTVSRIRTEHFPLTLESARPSHTSQYLCASREQGVGTEAFFGQGTRLTVV.

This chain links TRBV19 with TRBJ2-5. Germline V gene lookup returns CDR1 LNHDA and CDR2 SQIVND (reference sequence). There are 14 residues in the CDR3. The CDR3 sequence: CARHVGLLQETQYF.

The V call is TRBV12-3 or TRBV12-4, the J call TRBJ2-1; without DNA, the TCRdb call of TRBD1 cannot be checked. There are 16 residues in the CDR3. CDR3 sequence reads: CASRAADRWDYNEQFF.

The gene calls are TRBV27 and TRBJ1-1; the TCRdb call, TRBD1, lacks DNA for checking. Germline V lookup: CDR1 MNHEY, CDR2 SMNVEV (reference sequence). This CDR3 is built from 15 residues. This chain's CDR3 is CASSASLTGFTEAFF.

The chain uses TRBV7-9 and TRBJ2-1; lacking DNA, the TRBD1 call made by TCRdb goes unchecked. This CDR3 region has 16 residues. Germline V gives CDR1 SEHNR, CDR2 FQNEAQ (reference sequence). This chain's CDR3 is CASSPPGVIVFDEQFF.

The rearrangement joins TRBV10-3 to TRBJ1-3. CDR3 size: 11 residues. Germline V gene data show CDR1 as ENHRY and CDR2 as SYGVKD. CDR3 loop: CATVAGNTIYF.

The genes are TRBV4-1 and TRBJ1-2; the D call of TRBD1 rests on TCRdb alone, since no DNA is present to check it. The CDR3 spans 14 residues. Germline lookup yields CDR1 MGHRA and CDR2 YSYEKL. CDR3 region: CASSHVSTGEGYTF.

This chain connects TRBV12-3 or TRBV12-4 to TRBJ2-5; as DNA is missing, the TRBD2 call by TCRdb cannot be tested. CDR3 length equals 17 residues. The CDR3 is CASSPGTSGGARETQYF.

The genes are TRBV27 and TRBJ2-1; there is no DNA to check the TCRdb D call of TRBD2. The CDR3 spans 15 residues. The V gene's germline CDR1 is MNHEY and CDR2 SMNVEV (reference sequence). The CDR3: CASSTGTSGVNEQFF.

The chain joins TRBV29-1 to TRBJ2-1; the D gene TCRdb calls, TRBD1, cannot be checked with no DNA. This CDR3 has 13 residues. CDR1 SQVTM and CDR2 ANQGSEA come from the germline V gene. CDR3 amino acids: CSVTTGSYNEQFF.

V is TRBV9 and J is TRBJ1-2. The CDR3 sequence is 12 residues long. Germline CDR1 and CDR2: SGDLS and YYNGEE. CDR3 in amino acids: CASSVEGRGYTF.